A selection of T cell receptor beta chains follows, all from one sample in a study of cytomegalovirus exposure and HLA in healthy donors. TCRdb keeps only in-frame clones here, not all; method: immunoSEQ multiplex PCR. Among some 68,000 clones, roughly 97% were seen once, and the ten largest hold approximately 2.5%. The material sequenced was PBMCs. These receptors originate from a man aged 18 to 29 in good health and CMV-seronegative. Each CDR3 is given with its conserved first and last residue. Fields, in order: V gene, D gene, J gene, clone size, CDR3 DNA, CDR3 protein. A D gene is named only where the DNA matches it firmly. Clone size, where shown, is once, few, many, or a class for clones that have expanded.

V gene: TRBV7-2; D gene: TRBD1; J gene: TRBJ2-7; clone size: .; CDR3 DNA: TGTGCCAGCAGCGTCGACAGGGGGCAATTGTACGAGCAGTACTTC; CDR3 protein: CASSVDRGQLYEQYF
V gene: TRBV20-1; D gene: .; J gene: TRBJ2-7; clone size: .; CDR3 DNA: TGCAGTGCTAGAGGAGCATACGAGCAGTACTTC; CDR3 protein: CSARGAYEQYF
V gene: TRBV2; D gene: .; J gene: TRBJ1-1; clone size: .; CDR3 DNA: TGTGCCAGCAGTGAAGCGAGGGCCGCTGGTTCGGCTTTCTTT; CDR3 protein: CASSEARAAGSAFF
V gene: TRBV19; D gene: TRBD1; J gene: TRBJ1-5; clone size: .; CDR3 DNA: TGTGCCAGTAGTATGTGGACAGGAGGGCCTCAGCCCCAGCATTTT; CDR3 protein: CASSMWTGGPQPQHF
V gene: TRBV19; D gene: TRBD2; J gene: TRBJ2-3; clone size: .; CDR3 DNA: TGTGCCAGTAGCTCGGGACTAGCATTGGGCACAGATACGCAGTATTTT; CDR3 protein: CASSSGLALGTDTQYF
V gene: TRBV12-5; D gene: .; J gene: TRBJ2-1; clone size: .; CDR3 DNA: TGTGCTAGTGCCGTCGGGACTGGGCCCTACAATGAGCAGTTCTTC; CDR3 protein: CASAVGTGPYNEQFF
V gene: TRBV10-3; D gene: .; J gene: TRBJ2-1; clone size: .; CDR3 DNA: TGTGCCATCAGTGAGTCGACTCGGGGTATCCATGAGCAGTTCTTC; CDR3 protein: CAISESTRGIHEQFF
V gene: TRBV6-5; D gene: TRBD1; J gene: TRBJ1-1; clone size: .; CDR3 DNA: TGTGCCAGCAGCTGGACAGGGCCGCAAGGGAAAGCTTTCTTT; CDR3 protein: CASSWTGPQGKAFF
V gene: TRBV6-5; D gene: TRBD2; J gene: TRBJ2-3; clone size: .; CDR3 DNA: TGTGCCAGCAGAACCGGGACTACCTCGGATACGCAGTATTTT; CDR3 protein: CASRTGTTSDTQYF
V gene: TRBV19; D gene: .; J gene: TRBJ1-5; clone size: few; CDR3 DNA: TGTGCCAGTAGCAGAAATAGCAATCAGCCCCAGCATTTT; CDR3 protein: CASSRNSNQPQHF
V gene: TRBV7-7; D gene: TRBD1; J gene: TRBJ2-1; clone size: .; CDR3 DNA: TGTGCTAGCAGCATGGACAGGGGAAATGAGCAGTTCTTC; CDR3 protein: CASSMDRGNEQFF
V gene: TRBV10-3; D gene: TRBD1; J gene: TRBJ2-7; clone size: .; CDR3 DNA: TGTGCCATCACTCCGGGACAGGGGATCTCCGAGCAGTACTTC; CDR3 protein: CAITPGQGISEQYF
V gene: TRBV28; D gene: .; J gene: TRBJ2-7; clone size: once; CDR3 DNA: TGTGCCAGCAGTCCGATTCGGGGGGCGGCCTACGAGCAGTACTTC; CDR3 protein: CASSPIRGAAYEQYF
V gene: TRBV10-3; D gene: .; J gene: TRBJ1-2; clone size: .; CDR3 DNA: TGTGCCATCAGTGAGAGTGGGGCGTTAAACCACTATGGCTACACCTTC; CDR3 protein: CAISESGALNHYGYTF
V gene: TRBV29-1; D gene: TRBD2; J gene: TRBJ2-1; clone size: .; CDR3 DNA: TGCAGCGTTGATCGGGGGGGGAATGAGCAGTTCTTC; CDR3 protein: CSVDRGGNEQFF
V gene: TRBV29-1; D gene: .; J gene: TRBJ1-1; clone size: .; CDR3 DNA: TGCAGCGTTGAAGATAACGGCCAGGGGCCCGAAGCTTTCTTT; CDR3 protein: CSVEDNGQGPEAFF
V gene: TRBV5-5; D gene: TRBD2; J gene: TRBJ2-1; clone size: .; CDR3 DNA: TGTGCCAGCAACCTAGCGGGAGTTAAAGATGAGCAGTTCTTC; CDR3 protein: CASNLAGVKDEQFF
V gene: TRBV11-2; D gene: TRBD2; J gene: TRBJ2-3; clone size: .; CDR3 DNA: TGTGCCAGCAGCTTAGATTGGACTAGCGGAACCACAGATACGCAGTATTTT; CDR3 protein: CASSLDWTSGTTDTQYF
V gene: TRBV2; D gene: .; J gene: TRBJ2-7; clone size: .; CDR3 DNA: TGTGCCAGCAGTGAAAAAACAGGGACCTACGAGCAGTACTTC; CDR3 protein: CASSEKTGTYEQYF
V gene: TRBV19; D gene: .; J gene: TRBJ1-5; clone size: once; CDR3 DNA: TGTGCCAGTAGCCACCGAGGTAGCAATCAGCCCCAGCATTTT; CDR3 protein: CASSHRGSNQPQHF
V gene: TRBV28; D gene: .; J gene: TRBJ2-7; clone size: .; CDR3 DNA: TGTGCCAGCAGACTTCCAACGGGGGAGCAGTACTTC; CDR3 protein: CASRLPTGEQYF
V gene: TRBV2; D gene: .; J gene: TRBJ1-4; clone size: .; CDR3 DNA: TGTGCCAGCAGTGAAGCAGACAGCCGGAATGAAAAACTGTTTTTT; CDR3 protein: CASSEADSRNEKLFF
V gene: TRBV7-9; D gene: TRBD1; J gene: TRBJ1-4; clone size: .; CDR3 DNA: TGTGCCAGCAGCTTAGGGGACAGGGGTAATGAAAAACTGTTTTTT; CDR3 protein: CASSLGDRGNEKLFF
V gene: TRBV5-6; D gene: .; J gene: TRBJ2-7; clone size: .; CDR3 DNA: TGTGCCAGCAGCTTCCGGGACACCAACTACGAGCAGTACTTC; CDR3 protein: CASSFRDTNYEQYF
V gene: TRBV9; D gene: TRBD1; J gene: TRBJ1-2; clone size: .; CDR3 DNA: TGTGCCAGCAGAAAAACAGGGGAAATTGGCTACACCTTC; CDR3 protein: CASRKTGEIGYTF
V gene: TRBV10-2; D gene: TRBD1; J gene: TRBJ1-2; clone size: .; CDR3 DNA: TGCGCCAGCAGTGACAGGGGGAATGGCTACACCTTC; CDR3 protein: CASSDRGNGYTF
V gene: TRBV19; D gene: TRBD2; J gene: TRBJ2-7; clone size: .; CDR3 DNA: TGTGCCAGTAGTATGGGACTAGCGGGATCCTACGAGCAGTACTTC; CDR3 protein: CASSMGLAGSYEQYF
V gene: TRBV19; D gene: .; J gene: TRBJ1-2; clone size: .; CDR3 DNA: TGTGCCAGTAGTAAGGGGCAGGCATCAGTCAACTATGGCTACACCTTC; CDR3 protein: CASSKGQASVNYGYTF
V gene: TRBV2; D gene: .; J gene: TRBJ1-1; clone size: .; CDR3 DNA: TGTGCGATCAAACGGGGGGACGTACCTTTCTTT; CDR3 protein: CAIKRGDVPFF
V gene: TRBV14; D gene: TRBD1; J gene: TRBJ1-1; clone size: .; CDR3 DNA: TGTGCCAGCAGCCAAGATGCAGGGGGTCGAACTGAAGCTTTCTTT; CDR3 protein: CASSQDAGGRTEAFF
V gene: TRBV29-1; D gene: .; J gene: TRBJ2-5; clone size: .; CDR3 DNA: TGCAGCGCGATGGGAAGACAGGTAGAGACCCAGTACTTC; CDR3 protein: CSAMGRQVETQYF
V gene: TRBV6-5; D gene: TRBD1; J gene: TRBJ1-2; clone size: .; CDR3 DNA: TGTGCCAGCAGCCCAGGGGGGAACTATGGCTACACCTTC; CDR3 protein: CASSPGGNYGYTF
V gene: TRBV7-9; D gene: TRBD1; J gene: TRBJ2-4; clone size: .; CDR3 DNA: TGTGCCAGCAGCCCCCCGGGACAGGGGACCAAAAACATTCAGTACTTC; CDR3 protein: CASSPPGQGTKNIQYF
V gene: TRBV25-1; D gene: .; J gene: TRBJ2-3; clone size: .; CDR3 DNA: TGTGCGACGGGACTCGCCAGCACAGATACGCAGTATTTT; CDR3 protein: CATGLASTDTQYF
V gene: TRBV4-1; D gene: TRBD1; J gene: TRBJ1-4; clone size: .; CDR3 DNA: TGCGCCAGCAGCCATGGACAGGGACACTGGCGGATTGAAAAACTGTTTTTT; CDR3 protein: CASSHGQGHWRIEKLFF
V gene: TRBV7-9; D gene: TRBD1; J gene: TRBJ2-7; clone size: once; CDR3 DNA: TGTGCCAGCAGCCCCCCGGGACAGATCCACGAGCAGTACTTC; CDR3 protein: CASSPPGQIHEQYF